This paragraph covers one TCR beta chain sequence. The antigen remains unidentified. The sample belongs to a study of cytomegalovirus exposure and HLA in healthy donors. The data were produced by immunoSEQ multiplex PCR, yet TCRdb's version contains in-frame clones alone and is incomplete. The top ten clones hold 13% of a sample with 190,000 or so clones, approximately 82% of them seen once. Study-wide results and caveats: Reported performance of the classifier showed diagnosis of cytomegalovirus status with high specificity and sensitivity. The investigators catalogued 164 TCR beta chains as cytomegalovirus-associated.

CDR1 and CDR2 (germline): SGHVS, FNYEAQ. The CDR3 runs to 16 residues. J gave up 3 bases and V 5 bases, and 12 bases lay outside the gene matches. The sequence derives from a woman younger than 45 in good health and CMV-seropositive. The sample consisted of PBMCs. J is TRBJ2-7 and V is TRBV7-6; TRBD2 matches 8 bases. CDR3 DNA: TGTGCCAGCAGCGAAAGCGGGAGTCGTTTTTACTACGAGCAGTACTTC. This gives the protein CASSESGSRFYYEQYF.